This T cell receptor beta chain derives from a study of T cell changes during pregnancy in multiple sclerosis (dated by TCRdb to between 2018 and 2021). In the study overall: The study examined how the T cell repertoire changed over the course of pregnancy in women with multiple sclerosis.

As regards this clone: Its antigen remains unidentified. No much larger clone is present one base from it, and per-base qualities are unavailable.

Library construction relied on the immunoSEQ multiplex PCR assay. Here the immuneACCESS table is served through TCRdb, limited to in-frame sequences with V and J called. Missing clones are a known gap in these copies; in checked studies unresolved V genes cover under half, and the rest lacks a known reason. The sample data list about 61,000 clones, and 70% to 90% of these were observed just once. The top ten hold approximately 1.7% of the sample. Here the sequenced sample was peripheral blood, taken in the first trimester of pregnancy. The source is a female donor with multiple sclerosis, enrolled in a pregnancy study.

CDR3 reads: CASSQDQRGGEQYF. The base sequence is TGCGCCAGCAGCCAAGATCAGCGAGGAGGCGAGCAGTACTTC. The chain was built from TRBV4-1 and TRBJ2-7; a tentative D call is TRBD2 (5 bases match). In the germline V gene, CDR1 corresponds to MGHRA and CDR2 to YSYEKL. V and J are truncated by 0 bases and 6 bases respectively, leaving an intervening sequence of 12 bases. Its CDR3 holds 14 amino acids, cysteine through phenylalanine. Of all the DNA, just the CDR3 is kept, 42 bases in frame from base 1.